This is a list of T cell receptor beta chains from one sample in a study of T cell repertoires in cytomegalovirus infection. MiXCR was run by TCRdb on the reads, yielding one entry per CDR3 protein. The data show some 220,000 distinct CDR3 sequences, 9% to 15% seen once. The specimen was PBMCs. The receptors stem from a human donor in good health (CMV status not recorded). Some clones in this sample may be carry-over from other donors' samples. Each CDR3 is given with its conserved first and last residue.

v_call	cdr3_aa
TRBV2	CASTGESNQPQHF
TRBV5-1	CASSLGQGIGQETQYF
TRBV7-2	CASSHPSGRRDTQYF
TRBV11-2	CASSLNLAGVVYNEQFF
TRBV7-2	CASSLGVGGAAEAFF
TRBV7-2	CASSQKGLAVYEQFF
TRBV7-9	CASSLGQEDGYTF
TRBV20-1	CSARVDWTGALSNTIYF
TRBV10-2	CASSDSASDNEQFF
TRBV7-3	CASSSLPSSPLHF
TRBV19	CASSIVLAGTGELFF
TRBV6-5	CASSYRPLGTEEETQYF
TRBV2	CAIAGRAAGANVLTF
TRBV20-1	CSVVLAGVNEQFF
TRBV28	CASTWSGQGNSPLHF
TRBV7-2	CASSPKTGLAGYEQYF
TRBV6-2/TRBV6-3	CASSYSSLASGRGYEQYF
TRBV7-2	CASSLYGSGGRETQYF
TRBV6-1	CASSVTLPQGTGTQYF
TRBV28	CASSLTEHHYYGYTF
TRBV14	CASSRRREGNEQFF
TRBV5-1	CASSPGQGAYGYTF
TRBV7-8	CASSLVQGGTGELFF
TRBV28	CASRIDQGAVTEAFF
TRBV7-2	CASSLVGGMETQYF
TRBV5-4	CASSPRASYEQYF
TRBV7-9	CASSRDGGFYGYTF
TRBV6-1	CASSDGGGDQPQHF
TRBV15	CATSTGQGNQPQHF
TRBV24-1	CATSEPGDEKLFF
TRBV4-2	CASSQATTSGNTEAFF
TRBV7-2	CASTRDPSYNEQFF
TRBV7-9	CASSLDGQGNAEAFF
TRBV29-1	CSIGAPVSYNEQFF
TRBV19	CASKDGSSGANVLTF
TRBV7-2	CASSLEVGGSRTYEQYF
TRBV7-3	CASSPRLPGRASYNEQFF
TRBV12-3/TRBV12-4	CASREAGASTDTQYF
TRBV12-3/TRBV12-4	CASSPGGASAGYTF
TRBV4-1	CASSQEIPGAVNTEAFF
TRBV11-2	CASSPRGGQGLGEQYF
TRBV5-5	CASSFLNYGYTF
TRBV20-1	CSARDSTWADTQYF
TRBV19	CASTGTRTNYGYTF
TRBV25-1	CASSRETTREQYF
TRBV2	CASSGSLNQPQHF
TRBV20-1	CSARSRGNQPQHF
TRBV29-1	CSVVSGGLSYTF
TRBV19	CASSKKQPMNTEAFF
TRBV6-1	CASLQGYFYEQYF
TRBV6-2/TRBV6-3	CASTHDSYPMGYTF
TRBV14	CASSPAGRAEKGEQFF
TRBV7-9	CASSASRALNTEAFF